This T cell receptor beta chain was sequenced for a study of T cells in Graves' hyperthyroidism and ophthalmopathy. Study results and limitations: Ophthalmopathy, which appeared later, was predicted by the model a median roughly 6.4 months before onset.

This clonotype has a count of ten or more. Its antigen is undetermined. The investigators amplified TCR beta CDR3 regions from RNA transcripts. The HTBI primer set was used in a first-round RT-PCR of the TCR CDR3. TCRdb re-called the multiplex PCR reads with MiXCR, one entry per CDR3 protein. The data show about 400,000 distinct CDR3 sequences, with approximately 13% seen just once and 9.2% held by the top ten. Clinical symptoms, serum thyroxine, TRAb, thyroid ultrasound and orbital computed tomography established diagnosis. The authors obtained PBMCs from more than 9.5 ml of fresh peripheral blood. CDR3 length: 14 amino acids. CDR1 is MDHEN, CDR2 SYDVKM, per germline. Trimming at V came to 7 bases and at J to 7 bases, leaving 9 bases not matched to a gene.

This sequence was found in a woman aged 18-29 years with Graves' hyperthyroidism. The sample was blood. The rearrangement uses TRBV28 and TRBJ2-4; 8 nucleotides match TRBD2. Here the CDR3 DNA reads TGTGCCAGCACCTCCCATTCGGGGGGGAACATTCAGTACTTC. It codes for CASTSHSGGNIQYF.